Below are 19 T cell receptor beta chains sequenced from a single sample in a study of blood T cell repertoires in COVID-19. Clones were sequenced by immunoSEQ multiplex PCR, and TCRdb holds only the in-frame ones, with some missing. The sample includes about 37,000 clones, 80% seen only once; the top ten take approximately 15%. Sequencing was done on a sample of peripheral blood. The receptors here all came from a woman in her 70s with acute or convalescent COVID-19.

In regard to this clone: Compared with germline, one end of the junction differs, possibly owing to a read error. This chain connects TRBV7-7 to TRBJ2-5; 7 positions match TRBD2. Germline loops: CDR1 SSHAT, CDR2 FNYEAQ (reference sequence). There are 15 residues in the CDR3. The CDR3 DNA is TGTGCTAGCAGCTCCTCCGGGACTAACCCAGAGACCCAGTACTTC. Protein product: CASSSSGTNPETQYF.

CDR3 residues: CASSTYSGGWETQYF. The CDR3 bases are TGTGCCAGTAGTACTTATAGCGGGGGGTGGGAGACCCAGTACTTC. The gene calls are TRBV19 and TRBJ2-5, with 10 nucleotides matching TRBD2. Trimming at V came to 4 bases and at J to 5 bases, leaving 7 bases not matched to a gene. The CDR3 consists of 15 residues. Germline CDR1 is LNHDA and CDR2 is SQIVND (reference sequence).

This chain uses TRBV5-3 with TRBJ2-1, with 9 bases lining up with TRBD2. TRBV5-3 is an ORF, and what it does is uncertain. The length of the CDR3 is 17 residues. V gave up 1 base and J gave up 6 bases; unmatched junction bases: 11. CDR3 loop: CARSLSPRLAECNEQFF. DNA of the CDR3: TGTGCCAGAAGCTTGTCCCCCCGACTAGCGGAATGCAATGAGCAGTTCTTC.

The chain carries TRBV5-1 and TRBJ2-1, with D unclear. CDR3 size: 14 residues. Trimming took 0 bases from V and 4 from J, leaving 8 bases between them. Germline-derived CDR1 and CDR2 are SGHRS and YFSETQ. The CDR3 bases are TGCGCCAGCAGCTTGGAGACTTTTTACAATGAGCAGTTCTTC. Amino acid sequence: CASSLETFYNEQFF.

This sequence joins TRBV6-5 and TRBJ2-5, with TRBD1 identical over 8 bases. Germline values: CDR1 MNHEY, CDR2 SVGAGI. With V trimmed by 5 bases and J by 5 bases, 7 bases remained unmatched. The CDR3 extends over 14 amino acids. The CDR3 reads CASSRTGIGETQYF. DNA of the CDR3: TGTGCCAGCAGTCGGACAGGGATAGGCGAGACCCAGTACTTC.

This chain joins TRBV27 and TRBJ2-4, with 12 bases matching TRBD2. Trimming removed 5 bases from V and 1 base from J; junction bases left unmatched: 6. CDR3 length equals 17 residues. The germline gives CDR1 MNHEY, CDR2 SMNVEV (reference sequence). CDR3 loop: CASSRLAGASAKNIQYF. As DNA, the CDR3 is TGTGCCAGCAGTAGACTAGCGGGAGCCTCCGCCAAAAACATTCAGTACTTC.

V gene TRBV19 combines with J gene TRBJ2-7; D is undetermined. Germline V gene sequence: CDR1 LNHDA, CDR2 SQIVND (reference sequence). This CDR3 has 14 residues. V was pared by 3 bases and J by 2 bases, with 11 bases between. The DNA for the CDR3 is TGTGCCAGTAGTATTGGCCCTGGGCCCTACGAGCAGTACTTC. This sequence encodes CASSIGPGPYEQYF.

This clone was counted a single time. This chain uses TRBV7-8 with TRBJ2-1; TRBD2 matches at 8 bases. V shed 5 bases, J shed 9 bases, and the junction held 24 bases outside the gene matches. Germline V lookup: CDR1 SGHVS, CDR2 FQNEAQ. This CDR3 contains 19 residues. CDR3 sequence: CASSGGVGASGYPGGEQFF. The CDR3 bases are TGTGCCAGCAGCGGAGGAGTGGGCGCTAGCGGGTACCCTGGGGGTGAGCAGTTCTTC.

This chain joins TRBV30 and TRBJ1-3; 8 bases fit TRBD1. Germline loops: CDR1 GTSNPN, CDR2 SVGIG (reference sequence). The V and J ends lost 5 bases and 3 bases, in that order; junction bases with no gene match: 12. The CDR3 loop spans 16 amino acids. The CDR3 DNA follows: TGTGCCTGGGGAGAATTACCAGACAGGGGTGGAAACACCATATATTTT. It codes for CAWGELPDRGGNTIYF. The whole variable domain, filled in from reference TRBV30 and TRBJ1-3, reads SQTIHQWPATLVQPVGSPLSLECTVEGTSNPNLYWYRQAAGRGLQLLFYSVGIGQISSEVPQNLSASRPQDRQFILSSKKLLLSDSGFYLCAWGELPDRGGNTIYFGEGSWLTVV.

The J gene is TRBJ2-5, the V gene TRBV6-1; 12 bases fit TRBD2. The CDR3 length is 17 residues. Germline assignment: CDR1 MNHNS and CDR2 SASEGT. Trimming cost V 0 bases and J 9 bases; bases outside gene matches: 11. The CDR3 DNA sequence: TGTGCCAGCAGTGAAGCGTCCCTGACTAGCGGGGGTAGGGCCCAGTACTTC. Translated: CASSEASLTSGGRAQYF.

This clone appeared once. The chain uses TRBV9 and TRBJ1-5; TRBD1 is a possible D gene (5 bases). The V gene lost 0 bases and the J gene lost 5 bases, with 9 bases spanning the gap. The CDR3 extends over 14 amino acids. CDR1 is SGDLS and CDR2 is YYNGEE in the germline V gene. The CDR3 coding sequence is TGTGCCAGCAGCGTAGATGGGGGGGATCAGCCCCAGCATTTT. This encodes CASSVDGGDQPQHF.

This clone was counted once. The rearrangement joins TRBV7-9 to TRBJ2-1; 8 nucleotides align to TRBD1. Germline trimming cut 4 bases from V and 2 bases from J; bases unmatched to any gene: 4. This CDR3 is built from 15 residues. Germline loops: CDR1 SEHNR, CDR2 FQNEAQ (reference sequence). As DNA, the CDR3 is TGTGCCAGCAGCTCAACCAGGGGGCCCTACAATGAGCAGTTCTTC. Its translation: CASSSTRGPYNEQFF.

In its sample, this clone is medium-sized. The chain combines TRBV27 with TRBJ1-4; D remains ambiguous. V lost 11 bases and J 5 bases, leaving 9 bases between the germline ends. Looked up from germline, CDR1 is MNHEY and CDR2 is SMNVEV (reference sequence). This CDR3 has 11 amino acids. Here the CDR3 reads CAPRRNEKLFF. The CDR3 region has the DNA TGTGCCCCCCGGAGGAATGAAAAACTGTTTTTT. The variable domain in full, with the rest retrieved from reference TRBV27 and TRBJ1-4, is EAQVTQNPRYLITVTGKKLTVTCSQNMNHEYMSWYRQDPGLGLRQIYYSMNVEVTDKGDVPEGYKVSRKEKRNFPLILESPSPNQTSLYFCAPRRNEKLFFGSGTQLSVL.

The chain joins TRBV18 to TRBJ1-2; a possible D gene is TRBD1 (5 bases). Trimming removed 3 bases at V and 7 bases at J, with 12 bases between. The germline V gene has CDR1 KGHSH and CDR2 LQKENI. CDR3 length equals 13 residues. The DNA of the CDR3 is TGTGCCAGCTCACCGACAGAGGAGGGTGGCTACACCTTC. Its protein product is CASSPTEEGGYTF.

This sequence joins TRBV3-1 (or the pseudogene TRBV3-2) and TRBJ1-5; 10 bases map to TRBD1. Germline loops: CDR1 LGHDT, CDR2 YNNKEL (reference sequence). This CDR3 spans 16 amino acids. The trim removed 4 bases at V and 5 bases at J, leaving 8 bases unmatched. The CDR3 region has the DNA TGTGCCAGCAGCCCCTCCCCGGACAGGGGGGATCAGCCCCAGCATTTT. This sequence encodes CASSPSPDRGDQPQHF.

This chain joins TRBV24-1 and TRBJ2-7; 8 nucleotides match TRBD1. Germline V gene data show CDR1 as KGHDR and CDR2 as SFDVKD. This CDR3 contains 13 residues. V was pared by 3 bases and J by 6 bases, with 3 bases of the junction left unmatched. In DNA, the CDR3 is TGTGCCACCAGTGATGGACAGGGCCTCGAGCAGTACTTC. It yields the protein CATSDGQGLEQYF.

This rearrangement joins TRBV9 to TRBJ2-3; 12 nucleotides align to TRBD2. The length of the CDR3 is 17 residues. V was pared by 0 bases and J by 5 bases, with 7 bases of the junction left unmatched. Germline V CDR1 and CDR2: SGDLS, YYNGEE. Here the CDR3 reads CASSVELAGGPKDTQYF. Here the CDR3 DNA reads TGTGCCAGCAGCGTAGAGCTAGCGGGAGGGCCGAAAGATACGCAGTATTTT.

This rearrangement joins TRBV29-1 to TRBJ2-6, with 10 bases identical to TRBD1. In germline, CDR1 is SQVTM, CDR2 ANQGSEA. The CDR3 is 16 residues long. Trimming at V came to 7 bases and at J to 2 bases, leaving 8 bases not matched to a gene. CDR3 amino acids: CSAEGQGGAGANVLTF. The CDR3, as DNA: TGCAGCGCGGAAGGACAGGGGGGAGCTGGGGCCAACGTCCTGACTTTC.

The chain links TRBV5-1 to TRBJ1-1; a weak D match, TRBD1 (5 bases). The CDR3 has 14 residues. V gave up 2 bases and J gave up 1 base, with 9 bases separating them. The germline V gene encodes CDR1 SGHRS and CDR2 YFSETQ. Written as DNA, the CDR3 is TGCGCCAGCAGCTTACAGGCCTCGAACACTGAAGCTTTCTTT. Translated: CASSLQASNTEAFF.